The clone carrying this T cell receptor (beta chain) has a handful of counts. Per the original methods: Reference gene primer amplification yielded estimated nucleated cell counts. Measured with immunoSEQ multiplex PCR; TCRdb has only the in-frame clones, and not every one. V, J and clone size were drawn from that table, and D and trimming were deduced from the DNA. The profile covers about 82,000 clones, with over 80% appearing a single time and about a sixth taken by the ten largest. The data were taken from a study of blood T cell repertoires in COVID-19. V was trimmed by 0 bases and J by 13 bases, leaving 13 bases between them. The CDR3 sequence is 13 residues long. CDR1 and CDR2 (germline): MNHEY, SVGEGT.

The chain carries TRBV6-2 or TRBV6-3 and TRBJ2-1, with D perhaps TRBD2 (5 bases). This receptor was obtained from a man older than 75 with active or convalescent COVID-19. Specimen: peripheral blood. The CDR3 loop reads CASSYSGAAVQFF. The CDR3 nucleotides are TGTGCCAGCAGTTACTCCGGAGCGGCCGTACAGTTCTTC.